This T cell receptor beta chain was sequenced for a study of early T cells in non-severe SARS-CoV-2 infection. Overall study: Chains were unpaired, as sequencing was done on bulk RNA from unsorted whole blood. Study-wide points: Anti-spike CD8 responses were favored by VDJdb matching, which missed private and CD4 specificities.

Comments on this clonotype: Its target is unknown.

The protocol attached unique molecular identifiers to individual cDNA molecules. Each CDR3 protein is one row after TCRdb ran MiXCR on the 5' RACE reads. The table has 50,000 to 60,000 distinct CDR3 sequences, roughly a tenth seen once. This CDR3 has 17 amino acids. Unmatched junction bases numbered 8, after V lost 3 bases and J lost 2 bases. Germline V gene sequence: CDR1 LGHDT, CDR2 YNNKEL (reference sequence). This chain joins TRBV3-1 and TRBJ2-5; 11 bases line up with TRBD2. Sequences were obtained from whole blood. The clonotype originates from an adult who was a healthcare worker with PCR-confirmed SARS-CoV-2 infection or an uninfected control (not recorded which). CDR3 in DNA: TGTGCCAGCAGCCAGGTTGGGACTAGCGGCCCACAAGAGACCCAGTACTTC. Amino acid sequence: CASSQVGTSGPQETQYF.